The next 25 T cell receptor beta chains were all read from a single sample in a study of cytomegalovirus exposure and HLA in healthy donors. The PCR was carried out with 60 Vbeta primers and 13 Jbeta primers. Libraries were prepared by immunoSEQ multiplex PCR; TCRdb keeps only in-frame clonotypes and omits some of them. Of some 200,000 clones in the sample, more than 75% were seen once. Sequenced input: PBMCs. Receptors originate from a young woman in good health and CMV-seronegative.

The chain combines TRBV5-1 with TRBJ2-2, with TRBD2 matching 7 bases. J was trimmed by 1 base and V by 1 base; bases with no gene match: 7. CDR3 length: 17 amino acids. CDR1 SGHRS and CDR2 YFSETQ come from the germline V gene. In DNA, the CDR3 is TGCGCCAGCAGCTTGATGGGGGGGAAGCGGAACACCGGGGAGCTGTTTTTT. This gives the protein CASSLMGGKRNTGELFF.

The chain employs TRBV28 and TRBJ2-1; 9 nucleotides match TRBD1. This CDR3 region has 16 residues. Germline V gene lookup returns CDR1 MDHEN and CDR2 SYDVKM. Trimming took 5 bases from V and 7 from J; bases not matched to a gene: 12. CDR3: CASSPTGTGKKNEQFF. CDR3 in DNA: TGTGCCAGCAGTCCAACCGGGACAGGGAAAAAGAATGAGCAGTTCTTC.

The chain combines TRBV19 with TRBJ2-7, with 9 nucleotides matching TRBD1. Germline V gene lookup returns CDR1 LNHDA and CDR2 SQIVND (reference sequence). The CDR3 covers 16 residues. The trim removed 5 bases at V and 2 bases at J, leaving 10 bases unmatched. In DNA, the CDR3 is TGTGCCAGTAGTTCCCGGGGGACAGGGTCCACCTACGAGCAGTACTTC. It is translated as CASSSRGTGSTYEQYF.

This clone has more than one count but fewer than ten. This rearrangement joins TRBV18 to TRBJ2-1; 8 positions match TRBD2. The CDR3 runs 15 residues. The V and J ends lost 3 bases and 5 bases, in that order; junction bases with no gene match: 6. Germline lookup yields CDR1 KGHSH and CDR2 LQKENI. CDR3 DNA: TGTGCCAGCTCACCGGGACTAGGGAGGCACAATGAGCAGTTCTTC. Its translation: CASSPGLGRHNEQFF.

This clone occurred once. The chain links TRBV2 to TRBJ1-4; 7 positions agree with TRBD1. Per germline, CDR1 SNHLY and CDR2 FYNNEI. The CDR3 runs to 14 residues. The V gene end was trimmed by 5 bases and the J gene end by 7 bases; junction bases not matched to a gene: 7. CDR3 sequence: CASSKGGGTEKLFF. CDR3 nucleotides: TGTGCCAGCAGTAAAGGGGGCGGTACTGAAAAACTGTTTTTT.

The V gene is TRBV11-2, the J gene TRBJ2-2, with 7 bases that match TRBD2. The CDR3 runs 15 residues. Germline-derived CDR1 and CDR2 are SGHAT and FQNNGV. Germline trimming cut 5 bases from V and 3 bases from J; bases unmatched to any gene: 6. CDR3 nucleotides: TGTGCCAGCAGCCAGGGACTACGAGACACCGGGGAGCTGTTTTTT. It translates to CASSQGLRDTGELFF.

This chain links TRBV5-1 with TRBJ1-4; no clear D. The CDR3 runs 16 residues. The germline CDR1 and CDR2 sequences are SGHRS and YFSETQ. With 5 bases removed from V and 3 bases from J, the gap between germline ends came to 17 bases. CDR3 nucleotide sequence: TGCGCCAGCAGAGCGGGATCGAGGGTGGCTAATGAAAAACTGTTTTTT. It encodes CASRAGSRVANEKLFF.

The chain joins TRBV28 to TRBJ2-2, with 10 bases lining up with TRBD1. There are 15 residues in the CDR3. V dropped 4 bases and J dropped 6; count of bases not matched to a gene: 5. Germline CDR1 MDHEN, CDR2 SYDVKM. This CDR3 is CASSSPGQGAGELFF. CDR3 coding DNA: TGTGCCAGCAGTTCCCCAGGACAGGGGGCCGGGGAGCTGTTTTTT.

The genes are TRBV9 and TRBJ2-1; D might be TRBD1 (6 bases). The CDR3 runs to 15 residues. Germline CDR1 SGDLS, CDR2 YYNGEE. The V end was cut by 5 bases, the J end by 7 bases, with 19 bases between. This CDR3 is CASSKSGVGQNEQFF. As DNA, the CDR3 is TGTGCCAGCAGTAAGTCAGGGGTAGGCCAAAATGAGCAGTTCTTC. Together with reference TRBV9 and TRBJ2-1, the CDR3 gives the full variable domain: DSGVTQTPKHLITATGQRVTLRCSPRSGDLSVYWYQQSLDQGLQFLIQYYNGEERAKGNILERFSAQQFPDLHSELNLSSLELGDSALYFCASSKSGVGQNEQFFGPGTRLTVL.

The chain joins TRBV19 to TRBJ1-5, with a weak D call TRBD1 (6 bases). The V gene lost 0 bases and the J gene lost 0 bases, with 27 bases spanning the gap. This CDR3 has 22 residues. Germline V lookup: CDR1 LNHDA, CDR2 SQIVND (reference sequence). Here the CDR3 reads CASSIDLVGGGEVIYSNQPQHF. CDR3 DNA: TGTGCCAGTAGTATAGATCTGGTTGGGGGGGGCGAGGTAATATATAGCAATCAGCCCCAGCATTTT.

The table lists this clone with a few counts. The chain has TRBV28 and TRBJ2-2; possibly TRBD2 for D (5 bases). The CDR3 runs to 13 residues. V lost 4 bases and J 5 bases, leaving 8 bases between the germline ends. The germline V gene encodes CDR1 MDHEN and CDR2 SYDVKM. CDR3 residues: CASSYGITGELFF. CDR3 bases: TGTGCCAGCAGTTACGGGATAACCGGGGAGCTGTTTTTT.

The V call is TRBV19, the J call TRBJ2-5; tentative D call: TRBD1 (6 bases). The V gene lost 4 bases and the J gene lost 11 bases, with 14 bases spanning the gap. CDR1 is LNHDA, CDR2 SQIVND, per germline (reference sequence). The CDR3 extends over 12 amino acids. The CDR3 spells CASSRTGSGQYF. The CDR3 DNA sequence: TGTGCCAGTAGTAGAACAGGGTCGGGGCAGTACTTC.

This chain connects TRBV19 to TRBJ1-1, with TRBD1 matching over 8 bases. V shed 6 bases and J 5 bases; nucleotides not matched to a gene: 5. Per germline, CDR1 LNHDA and CDR2 SQIVND (reference sequence). The CDR3 runs to 13 residues. CDR3 bases: TGTGCCAGTAGACAGGGGGTCTGGACTGAAGCTTTCTTT. Translating it yields CASRQGVWTEAFF.

This rearrangement joins TRBV12-1 to TRBJ1-1; the table gives TRBD1 as D, unverified against the DNA. TRBV12-1 is termed a pseudogene. The CDR3 runs 14 residues. The CDR3 protein is CASSSGQGGPEAFF. CDR3 sequence (DNA): TGTGCCAGCAGCTCTGGACAGGGGGGGCCTGAAGCTTTCTTT.

This sequence joins TRBV2 and TRBJ2-3; a weak D match, TRBD2 (5 bases). The V gene lost 7 bases and the J gene lost 1 base, with 12 bases spanning the gap. Looked up from germline, CDR1 is SNHLY and CDR2 is FYNNEI. CDR3 length: 14 residues. CDR3 sequence: CASTHLRGTDTQYF. The CDR3 DNA follows: TGTGCCAGCACCCACTTGAGGGGCACAGATACGCAGTATTTT.

The rearrangement links TRBV19 to TRBJ2-5, with a possible D match to TRBD1 (7 bases). Trimming removed 4 bases at V and 4 bases at J, with 10 bases between. The CDR3 has 13 residues. Germline-derived CDR1 and CDR2 are LNHDA and SQIVND (reference sequence). CDR3 DNA sequence: TGTGCCAGTAGTACAGGGGGGACAGAGACCCAGTACTTC. Encoded protein: CASSTGGTETQYF.

The sample holds one count of this clone. The gene calls are TRBV7-2 and TRBJ1-2, with 8 bases lining up with TRBD1. The CDR3 sequence is 16 residues long. Trimming removed 7 bases from V and 4 bases from J; junction bases left unmatched: 14. Germline CDR1 reads SGHTA; CDR2 reads FQGNSA. DNA of the CDR3: TGTGCCAGCACCCCATCCTTCAGGGGGCGATCCTATGGCTACACCTTC. This encodes CASTPSFRGRSYGYTF.

The rearrangement joins TRBV5-1 to TRBJ2-5; D is uncertain. V lost 6 bases, J lost 5 bases, and 11 bases lay in between. The CDR3 has 12 amino acids. Germline V gene data show CDR1 as SGHRS and CDR2 as YFSETQ. DNA for the CDR3: TGCGCCAGCAAGCGCGAGGTGGAGACCCAGTACTTC. This codes for CASKREVETQYF.

This chain connects TRBV11-2 to TRBJ2-7; perhaps TRBD2 as D (6 bases). CDR1 and CDR2 from the germline V gene are SGHAT and FQNNGV. This CDR3 spans 14 amino acids. The V gene lost 5 bases and the J gene lost 5 bases, with 16 bases spanning the gap. In DNA, the CDR3 is TGTGCCAGCAGCCCCCCAGGGAGGTTTAACGAGCAGTACTTC. It specifies CASSPPGRFNEQYF.

In this sample, this clone turned up a few times. The chain uses TRBV6-5 and TRBJ2-5; 7 bases align to TRBD2. The junction had 11 bases not matched to a gene; V was cut back by 5 bases and J by 5 bases. The germline V gene encodes CDR1 MNHEY and CDR2 SVGAGI. The CDR3 is 15 amino acids. The chain's CDR3 is CASSGRDYPGETQYF. The DNA for the CDR3 is TGTGCCAGCAGTGGACGGGACTACCCAGGGGAGACCCAGTACTTC.

This clone has more than one count but fewer than ten. The junction departs from germline at one end; a sequencing error may be responsible. The chain recombines TRBV2 with TRBJ2-7; D is undetermined. In germline, CDR1 is SNHLY, CDR2 FYNNEI. This CDR3 is 12 amino acids long. The CDR3 loop reads CASSEGELPPLF. The CDR3 nucleotides read TGTGCCAGCAGTGAAGGCGAGCTCCCTCCTCTCTTC.

DNA of the CDR3: TGTGCCAGCAGCGTGACAGGGGAGAACACTGAAGCTTTCTTT. Its translation: CASSVTGENTEAFF. The rearrangement uses TRBV11-2 and TRBJ1-1; 8 bases are shared with TRBD1. Germline V gene data show CDR1 as SGHAT and CDR2 as FQNNGV. Unmatched junction bases numbered 3, after V lost 5 bases and J lost 1 base. This CDR3 comprises 14 residues.

This clone was seen only a few times. The chain is built from TRBV19 and TRBJ1-5; D remains ambiguous. Germline V gene sequence: CDR1 LNHDA, CDR2 SQIVND (reference sequence). Trimming took 8 bases from V and 0 from J, leaving 5 bases between them. The CDR3 covers 12 residues. The CDR3 DNA reads as TGTGCCAGTCACAATAGCAATCAGCCCCAGCATTTT. Protein sequence: CASHNSNQPQHF.

CDR3: CASSQVTDAAQYF. DNA for the CDR3: TGTGCCAGCAGCCAAGTAACGGATGCGGCCCAGTACTTC. This chain uses TRBV4-2 with TRBJ2-5; D remains unclear. Trimming took off 1 base at V and 9 bases at J, with 12 bases between the two ends. This CDR3 spans 13 amino acids. Per germline, CDR1 LGHNA and CDR2 YNFKEQ.

V usage is TRBV30 and J usage is TRBJ1-4, with a weak D call TRBD1 (5 bases). The CDR3 sequence is 17 residues long. CDR1 is GTSNPN, CDR2 SVGIG, per germline (reference sequence). V lost 0 bases and J lost 2, with 16 bases in between. CDR3 bases: TGTGCCTGGAGTGTAACGCGGACACCGGCGACTAATGAAAAACTGTTTTTT. It encodes CAWSVTRTPATNEKLFF.